This entry features one TCR beta chain sequence. The data were obtained in a study of blood T cell repertoires in COVID-19. Here immunoSEQ multiplex PCR was the method, and the copy in TCRdb shows in-frame clones only, minus some. The data contain around 150,000 clones, about 80% of them seen just once; the ten biggest clones take up 3.5% to 4.5%. This CDR3 has 16 amino acids. With 8 bases clipped from V and 0 bases from J, the junction kept 11 bases outside the gene matches. Germline assignment: CDR1 SGHKS and CDR2 YYEKEE (reference sequence). The TCR sequence derives from an older woman with acute or convalescent COVID-19. The sequenced material came from peripheral blood. V is TRBV5-5 and J is TRBJ2-3; 8 nucleotides align to TRBD1. CDR3 bases: TGTGCCAGACGGGACAGGTCACCCTCTAGCACAGATACGCAGTATTTT. Protein: CARRDRSPSSTDTQYF.